Only a few counts were recorded for the clone carrying this TCR beta chain. The antigen is undetermined. The sample comes from a study of T-cell memory formation after mild COVID-19. Germline trimming cut 0 bases from V and 2 bases from J; bases unmatched to any gene: 5. Per the germline V gene, CDR1 is SGDLS and CDR2 is YYNGEE. This CDR3 has 16 residues. Whole-study findings and limits: Clones shrinking between day 15 and 85 showed a balanced CD4/CD8 split, and those that grew later tilted toward CD4+. Shrinking CD4+ clones resided mostly in CM and EM, and CD8+ ones in EMRA. Second-wave clones with a day 37 peak had unconfirmed SARS-CoV-2 specificity. Some responding clones appeared in pre-infection memory, suggesting cross-reactive memory joined.

One entry per CDR3 protein, called by TCRdb with MiXCR from the 5' RACE reads. The data hold about 610,000 distinct CDR3 sequences, with roughly 17% observed a single time. This TCR was sampled from an adult woman who had mild COVID-19 (a few samples of this study predate the infection). Cell type and time point are not known. Sequencing input: PBMCs or a T cell subset sorted from them (not recorded which). The chain links TRBV9 to TRBJ2-3; the match to TRBD2 covers 8 bases. The CDR3 here is CASSVDGGGYTDTQYF. The CDR3 bases are TGTGCCAGCAGCGTAGACGGCGGGGGGTACACAGATACGCAGTATTTT.